The clone carrying this T cell receptor (beta chain) was counted a few times. Time point in this sample: pre-sensitization, week 0. Treatment given: therapeutic diphenylcyclopropenone sensitization with weekly scalp DPC. The germline CDR1 and CDR2 sequences are SGHTA and FQGTGA. V gave up 0 bases and J gave up 4 bases, with 15 bases separating them. The CDR3 length is 16 residues. MiXCR, applied by TCRdb to the RACE reads, yields one record per CDR3 protein. The sample holds 200,000 to 300,000 distinct CDR3 sequences, around 9.3% seen once. The data stem from a study of human T cells and chemical hapten exposure.

The sequencing here drew on whole blood, taken in connection with sensitization to the hapten diphenylcyclopropenone (DPC). This TCR was sampled from a woman aged 40 to 50 with alopecia areata. Some clones in this sample may be carry-over from other donors' samples. The chain links TRBV7-3 to TRBJ1-2, with a tentative D call TRBD1 (5 bases). CDR3: CASSLTSSSQGYGYTF. In DNA, the CDR3 is TGTGCCAGCAGCTTAACTTCGTCGTCTCAGGGCTATGGCTACACCTTC.